Described below is a single TCR beta chain sequence and its context. Antigen specificity is unknown. In alopecia areata patients, both lesional scalp punch biopsies and peripheral blood were collected. RNA was extracted and reverse transcribed into cDNA as the sequencing template. Assay: immunoSEQ multiplex PCR; the TCRdb copy retains only in-frame clones and omits some. The repertoire holds some 150,000 clones, with 65% to 75% as singletons. These data belong to a study of CD8+ T cells in alopecia areata. Overall study: Among treated patients, oral tofacitinib was administered at 5 to 10 mg twice daily. Tofacitinib ran 6 to 18 months, followed by 6 months off drug. Whole-study results and caveats: Relative to normal scalp, lesional scalp, especially alopecia totalis/universalis, showed higher clonality.

CDR3 length equals 16 residues. Looked up from germline, CDR1 is SEHNR and CDR2 is FQNEAQ (reference sequence). Trimming removed 6 bases at V and 1 base at J, with 18 bases between. V is TRBV7-9 and J is TRBJ1-2, with D possibly being TRBD1 (5 bases). The origin of this receptor is a human donor with alopecia areata. This material consisted of CD8+ T cells sorted from blood, taken at week 0. The CDR3 region has the DNA TGTGCCAGCAGGAGTGGGGATTCAGGGATTAACTATGGCTACACCTTC. It yields the protein CASRSGDSGINYGYTF. Full variable domain (outside the CDR3, taken from reference TRBV7-9 and TRBJ1-2): DTGVSQNPRHKITKRGQNVTFRCDPISEHNRLYWYRQTLGQGPEFLTYFQNEAQLEKSRLLSDRFSAERPKGSFSTLEIQRTEQGDSAMYLCASRSGDSGINYGYTFGSGTRLTVV.